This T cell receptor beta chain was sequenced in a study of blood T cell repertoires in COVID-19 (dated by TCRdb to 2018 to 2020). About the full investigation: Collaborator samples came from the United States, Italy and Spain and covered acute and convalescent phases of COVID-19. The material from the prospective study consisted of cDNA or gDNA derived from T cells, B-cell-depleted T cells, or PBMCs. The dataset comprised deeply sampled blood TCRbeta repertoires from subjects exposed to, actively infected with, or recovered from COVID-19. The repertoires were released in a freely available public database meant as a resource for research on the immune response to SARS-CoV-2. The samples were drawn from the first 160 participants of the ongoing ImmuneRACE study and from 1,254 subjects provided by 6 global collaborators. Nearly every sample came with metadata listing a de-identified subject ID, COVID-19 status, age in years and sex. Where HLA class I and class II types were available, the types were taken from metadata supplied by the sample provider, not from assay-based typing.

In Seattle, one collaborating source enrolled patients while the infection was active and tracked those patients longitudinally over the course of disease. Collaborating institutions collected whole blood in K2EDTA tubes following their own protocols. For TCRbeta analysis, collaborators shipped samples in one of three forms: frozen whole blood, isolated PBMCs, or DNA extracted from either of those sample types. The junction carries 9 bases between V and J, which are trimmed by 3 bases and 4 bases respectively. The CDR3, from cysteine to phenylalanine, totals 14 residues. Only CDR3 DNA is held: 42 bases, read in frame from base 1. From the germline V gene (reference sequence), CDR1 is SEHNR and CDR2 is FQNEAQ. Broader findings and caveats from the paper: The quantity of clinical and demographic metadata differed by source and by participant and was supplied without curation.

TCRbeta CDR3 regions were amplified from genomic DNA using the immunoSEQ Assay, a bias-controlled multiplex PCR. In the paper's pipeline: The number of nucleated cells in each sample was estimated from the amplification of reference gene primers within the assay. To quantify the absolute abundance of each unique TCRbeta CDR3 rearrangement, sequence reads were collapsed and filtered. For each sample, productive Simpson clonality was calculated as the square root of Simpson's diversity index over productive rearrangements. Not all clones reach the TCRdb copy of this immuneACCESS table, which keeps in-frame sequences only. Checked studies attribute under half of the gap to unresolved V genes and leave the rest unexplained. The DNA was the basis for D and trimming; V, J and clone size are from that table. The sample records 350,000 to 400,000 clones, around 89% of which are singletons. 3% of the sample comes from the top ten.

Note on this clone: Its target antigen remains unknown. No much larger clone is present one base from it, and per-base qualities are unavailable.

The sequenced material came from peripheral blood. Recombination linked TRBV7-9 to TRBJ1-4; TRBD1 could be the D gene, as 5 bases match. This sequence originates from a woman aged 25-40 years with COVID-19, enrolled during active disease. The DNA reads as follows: TGTGCCAGCAGCTTCGGCAGGGATAATGAAAAACTGTTTTTT. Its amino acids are CASSFGRDNEKLFF.